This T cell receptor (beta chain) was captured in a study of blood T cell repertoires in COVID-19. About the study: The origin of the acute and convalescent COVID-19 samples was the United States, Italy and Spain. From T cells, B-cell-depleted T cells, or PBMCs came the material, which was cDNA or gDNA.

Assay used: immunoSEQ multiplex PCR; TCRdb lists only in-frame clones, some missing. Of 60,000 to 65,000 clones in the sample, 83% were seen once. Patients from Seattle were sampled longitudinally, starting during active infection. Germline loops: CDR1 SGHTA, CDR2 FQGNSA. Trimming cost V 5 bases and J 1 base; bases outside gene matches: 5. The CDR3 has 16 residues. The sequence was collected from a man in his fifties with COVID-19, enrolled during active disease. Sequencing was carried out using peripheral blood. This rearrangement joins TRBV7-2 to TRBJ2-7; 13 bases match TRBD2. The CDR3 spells CASSVWTSGSSYEQYF. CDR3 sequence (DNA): TGTGCCAGCAGCGTCTGGACTAGCGGGAGTTCCTACGAGCAGTACTTC.